These T cell receptor beta chains were read from a single sample in a study of early T cells in non-severe SARS-CoV-2 infection. TCRdb analysed the 5' RACE reads with MiXCR anew, one entry per CDR3 protein. The table lists roughly 63,000 distinct CDR3 sequences, around 12% of them singletons. Here the sequenced sample was whole blood, taken at baseline. The origin of the receptors is an adult who was a healthcare worker with PCR-confirmed SARS-CoV-2 infection or an uninfected control (not recorded which). The donor label of this sample is uncertain. Both conserved end residues are part of each CDR3. The order of the fields is D gene, clone size, J gene, V gene, CDR3 DNA, CDR3 protein. A D gene is named only where the DNA matches it firmly. Expanded clones get a size class; other rows say once, few or many, or leave the size out.

D gene: NA
clone size: NA
J gene: TRBJ1-5
V gene: TRBV5-1
CDR3 DNA: TGCGCCAGCAGCTTGGCTGGGGGCAGTGGTCAGCCCCAGCATTTT
CDR3 protein: CASSLAGGSGQPQHF

D gene: NA
clone size: few
J gene: TRBJ1-4
V gene: TRBV4-1
CDR3 DNA: TGCGCCAGCAGCCCATCGGGACCGACTAATGAAAAACTGTTTTTT
CDR3 protein: CASSPSGPTNEKLFF

D gene: NA
clone size: many
J gene: TRBJ1-1
V gene: TRBV4-2
CDR3 DNA: TGTGCCAGCAGTCGTGACGTTGGTAGGACTGAAGCTTTCTTT
CDR3 protein: CASSRDVGRTEAFF

D gene: TRBD1
clone size: few
J gene: TRBJ1-3
V gene: TRBV12-3/TRBV12-4
CDR3 DNA: TGTGCCAGCAGTCTAACCGGGACAGGGGTTGACACCATATATTTT
CDR3 protein: CASSLTGTGVDTIYF

D gene: NA
clone size: few
J gene: TRBJ2-3
V gene: TRBV7-2
CDR3 DNA: TGTGCCAGCAGCGACCACAGGGATACGCAGTATTTT
CDR3 protein: CASSDHRDTQYF

D gene: NA
clone size: NA
J gene: TRBJ2-5
V gene: TRBV20-1
CDR3 DNA: TGCAGTGTTCACGGAGCGAGTCAAGAGACCCAGTACTTC
CDR3 protein: CSVHGASQETQYF

D gene: TRBD1
clone size: NA
J gene: TRBJ1-1
V gene: TRBV18
CDR3 DNA: TGTGCCAGCTCACTCGGGACAGTTACCACTGAAGCTTTCTTT
CDR3 protein: CASSLGTVTTEAFF

D gene: TRBD1
clone size: few
J gene: TRBJ2-1
V gene: TRBV10-3
CDR3 DNA: TGTGCCATCAGTGGGGGACAGGGAGGAGCCTACAATGAGCAGTTCTTC
CDR3 protein: CAISGGQGGAYNEQFF

D gene: TRBD1
clone size: NA
J gene: TRBJ1-2
V gene: TRBV11-2
CDR3 DNA: TGTGCCAGCAGCTTAGATCTCAGGGGGCGCAATGATGGCTACACCTTC
CDR3 protein: CASSLDLRGRNDGYTF

D gene: TRBD2
clone size: NA
J gene: TRBJ2-1
V gene: TRBV20-1
CDR3 DNA: TGCAGTGCGGCGACTAGCGGGGGGGCTTCATACAATGAGCAGTTCTTC
CDR3 protein: CSAATSGGASYNEQFF

D gene: TRBD1
clone size: many
J gene: TRBJ2-1
V gene: TRBV7-2
CDR3 DNA: TGTGCCAGCAGCTCTCAGACCATACAGGGGCATGAGCAGTTCTTC
CDR3 protein: CASSSQTIQGHEQFF

D gene: NA
clone size: many
J gene: TRBJ2-1
V gene: TRBV28
CDR3 DNA: TGTGCCAGCAGCCTAAGTCACAGGGGAGGTGAGCAGTTCTTC
CDR3 protein: CASSLSHRGGEQFF

D gene: NA
clone size: few
J gene: TRBJ1-6
V gene: TRBV6-4
CDR3 DNA: TGTGCCGGACCAATATCACCCCTCCACTTT
CDR3 protein: CAGPISPLHF

D gene: NA
clone size: many
J gene: TRBJ1-5
V gene: TRBV7-6
CDR3 DNA: TGTGCCAGCAGCTTATTGGCCGGGGGCGGCAATCAGCCCCAGCATTTT
CDR3 protein: CASSLLAGGGNQPQHF

D gene: NA
clone size: few
J gene: TRBJ2-2
V gene: TRBV11-2
CDR3 DNA: TGTGCCAGCAGCTTAGATCTGTTGGCCGGGGAGCTGTTTTTT
CDR3 protein: CASSLDLLAGELFF

D gene: NA
clone size: many
J gene: TRBJ2-3
V gene: TRBV6-1
CDR3 DNA: TGTGCCAGCAGTGAAGCAGGTCACAGCACAGATACGCAGTATTTT
CDR3 protein: CASSEAGHSTDTQYF

D gene: NA
clone size: NA
J gene: TRBJ2-1
V gene: TRBV2
CDR3 DNA: TGTGCCAGCAGTGAATCAGGCAATCGCAATGAGCAGTTCTTC
CDR3 protein: CASSESGNRNEQFF

D gene: NA
clone size: NA
J gene: TRBJ1-1
V gene: TRBV6-1
CDR3 DNA: TGTGCCAGCAGTGAAGGGCACACTGAAGCTTTCTTT
CDR3 protein: CASSEGHTEAFF

D gene: NA
clone size: few
J gene: TRBJ2-5
V gene: TRBV4-2
CDR3 DNA: TGTGCCAGCAGCCAAGGGCAGGGGCGAGAGACCCAGTACTTC
CDR3 protein: CASSQGQGRETQYF

D gene: NA
clone size: NA
J gene: TRBJ2-2
V gene: TRBV5-6
CDR3 DNA: TGTGCCAGCAGGCGGAGAGGGGCGTCCACCGGGGAGCTGTTTTTT
CDR3 protein: CASRRRGASTGELFF

D gene: TRBD1
clone size: NA
J gene: TRBJ2-3
V gene: TRBV7-6
CDR3 DNA: TGTGCCAGCAGCCCAGGGACAGGGAGGACAGATACGCAGTATTTT
CDR3 protein: CASSPGTGRTDTQYF

D gene: NA
clone size: NA
J gene: TRBJ2-5
V gene: TRBV18
CDR3 DNA: TGTGCCAGCTCCCGGACTCAACAAGAGACCCAGTACTTC
CDR3 protein: CASSRTQQETQYF

D gene: NA
clone size: few
J gene: TRBJ2-6
V gene: TRBV9
CDR3 DNA: TGTCCCTCCAAACACTCTGGGGCCAACGTCCTGACTTTC
CDR3 protein: CPSKHSGANVLTF

D gene: TRBD2
clone size: many
J gene: TRBJ2-5
V gene: TRBV7-3
CDR3 DNA: TGTGCCAGCAGCATTAGCGGGGGGGCCTCGGAGACCCAGTACTTC
CDR3 protein: CASSISGGASETQYF

D gene: TRBD2
clone size: NA
J gene: TRBJ2-3
V gene: TRBV20-1
CDR3 DNA: TGCAGTGCTACAGGGACTAGCGGGGGCCAAAGCACAGATACGCAGTATTTT
CDR3 protein: CSATGTSGGQSTDTQYF

D gene: NA
clone size: many
J gene: TRBJ1-1
V gene: TRBV2
CDR3 DNA: TGTGCCAGCACCACCGAACTCTTGAACACTGAAGCTTTCTTT
CDR3 protein: CASTTELLNTEAFF

D gene: NA
clone size: few
J gene: TRBJ2-2
V gene: TRBV3-1
CDR3 DNA: TGTGCCAGCAGCCAAGGTTCCTTTCCCGGGGAGCTGTTTTTT
CDR3 protein: CASSQGSFPGELFF

D gene: TRBD2
clone size: many
J gene: TRBJ2-4
V gene: TRBV4-1
CDR3 DNA: TGCGCCAGCAGCCAAGATGGCACTAGCGGGGCCAAAAACATTCAGTACTTC
CDR3 protein: CASSQDGTSGAKNIQYF

D gene: NA
clone size: NA
J gene: TRBJ1-6
V gene: TRBV11-2
CDR3 DNA: TGTGCCAGCAGCTTAGGGGAAGGTTCACCCCTCCATTTT
CDR3 protein: CASSLGEGSPLHF

D gene: NA
clone size: many
J gene: TRBJ2-7
V gene: TRBV28
CDR3 DNA: TGTGCCAGCAGCTCATACAGACCCGGCCCCCGTAACTACGAGCAGTACTTC
CDR3 protein: CASSSYRPGPRNYEQYF

D gene: NA
clone size: NA
J gene: TRBJ2-1
V gene: TRBV5-6
CDR3 DNA: TGTGCCAGCACCCTTGGGAGATATGAGCAGTTCTTC
CDR3 protein: CASTLGRYEQFF

D gene: TRBD2
clone size: NA
J gene: TRBJ2-3
V gene: TRBV7-3
CDR3 DNA: TGTGCCAGCAGCTTCCCCGAGGGGACTAGCCGTGATACGCAGTATTTT
CDR3 protein: CASSFPEGTSRDTQYF

D gene: NA
clone size: few
J gene: TRBJ2-3
V gene: TRBV19
CDR3 DNA: TGTGCCAGTAGTAAACAGGGAGATACGCAGTATTTT
CDR3 protein: CASSKQGDTQYF

D gene: NA
clone size: NA
J gene: TRBJ2-3
V gene: TRBV19
CDR3 DNA: TGTGCCAGTACTCCTTTCGTGGCTAGCCCAAGTGCAGCTAGCACAGATACGCAGTATTTT
CDR3 protein: CASTPFVASPSAASTDTQYF

D gene: TRBD1
clone size: many
J gene: TRBJ1-2
V gene: TRBV12-3/TRBV12-4
CDR3 DNA: TGTGCCAGCAGTTCATTAGACAGGGCCTATGGCTACACCTTC
CDR3 protein: CASSSLDRAYGYTF

D gene: NA
clone size: few
J gene: TRBJ2-5
V gene: TRBV5-1
CDR3 DNA: TGCGCCAGCAGCTCTAGACAGGGACGGGAGTTCAGAGAAGAGACCCAGTACTTC
CDR3 protein: CASSSRQGREFREETQYF

D gene: TRBD1
clone size: NA
J gene: TRBJ2-5
V gene: TRBV20-1
CDR3 DNA: TGCAGTGCTAGAGACCGAGTGGGACAGGGGATGAAGACCCAGTACTTC
CDR3 protein: CSARDRVGQGMKTQYF

D gene: TRBD2
clone size: many
J gene: TRBJ2-5
V gene: TRBV7-3
CDR3 DNA: TGTGCCAGCAGCCCCTGGGGAGCGGGGGGCCAAGAGACCCAGTACTTC
CDR3 protein: CASSPWGAGGQETQYF

D gene: NA
clone size: few
J gene: TRBJ2-1
V gene: TRBV12-3/TRBV12-4
CDR3 DNA: TGTGCCAGCAGTTTATTTAGGCAGGGCAATGAGCAGTTCTTC
CDR3 protein: CASSLFRQGNEQFF

D gene: TRBD1
clone size: NA
J gene: TRBJ2-1
V gene: TRBV29-1
CDR3 DNA: TGCAGCGTTGAAGACCCGGACAGGGTGGTATACAATGAGCAGTTCTTC
CDR3 protein: CSVEDPDRVVYNEQFF

D gene: NA
clone size: few
J gene: TRBJ1-1
V gene: TRBV20-1
CDR3 DNA: TGCAGTGCTAGCGGGGGAGAGGGGATTGAGAACACTGAAGCTTTCTTT
CDR3 protein: CSASGGEGIENTEAFF

D gene: NA
clone size: NA
J gene: TRBJ1-1
V gene: TRBV20-1
CDR3 DNA: TGCAGTGCTAGCGAGCGGGACACTGAAGCTTTCTTT
CDR3 protein: CSASERDTEAFF

D gene: NA
clone size: many
J gene: TRBJ2-4
V gene: TRBV30
CDR3 DNA: TGTGCCTGGAGTGCCGACGGCAAAAACATTCAGTACTTC
CDR3 protein: CAWSADGKNIQYF

D gene: NA
clone size: many
J gene: TRBJ1-5
V gene: TRBV7-2
CDR3 DNA: TGTGCCAGCAGCTTAGTAGGGGGGAGCAATCAGCCCCAGCATTTT
CDR3 protein: CASSLVGGSNQPQHF

D gene: TRBD1
clone size: few
J gene: TRBJ1-2
V gene: TRBV12-3/TRBV12-4
CDR3 DNA: TGTGCCAGCAGTTTGACAGGGAACTATGGCTACACCTTC
CDR3 protein: CASSLTGNYGYTF

D gene: NA
clone size: NA
J gene: TRBJ2-5
V gene: TRBV10-2
CDR3 DNA: TGCGCCAGCAGTGATCCCGGAGTACAGACCCAGTACTTC
CDR3 protein: CASSDPGVQTQYF

D gene: NA
clone size: few
J gene: TRBJ1-2
V gene: TRBV2
CDR3 DNA: TGTGCCAGCATGGGGGTAGGAGGATTCTATGGCTACACCTTC
CDR3 protein: CASMGVGGFYGYTF

D gene: TRBD1
clone size: NA
J gene: TRBJ1-1
V gene: TRBV4-1
CDR3 DNA: TGCGCCAGCAGCCTTGCATCGGGACAGTTGAACACTGAAGCTTTCTTT
CDR3 protein: CASSLASGQLNTEAFF

D gene: NA
clone size: few
J gene: TRBJ1-2
V gene: TRBV6-6
CDR3 DNA: TGTGCCAGCAGTTACTCGACACGGCCACCTTATGGCTACACCTTC
CDR3 protein: CASSYSTRPPYGYTF

D gene: NA
clone size: many
J gene: TRBJ1-1
V gene: TRBV6-4
CDR3 DNA: TGTGCCAGCAGGAGGGACACTCGGAACACTGAAGCTTTCTTT
CDR3 protein: CASRRDTRNTEAFF

D gene: NA
clone size: few
J gene: TRBJ2-2
V gene: TRBV19
CDR3 DNA: TGTGCCATGGGACTTCCAGAGGCCGGGGAGCTGTTTTTT
CDR3 protein: CAMGLPEAGELFF

D gene: NA
clone size: NA
J gene: TRBJ2-3
V gene: TRBV24-1
CDR3 DNA: TGTGCCACCAGTGATTTTGCAGGAAGCACAGATACGCAGTATTTT
CDR3 protein: CATSDFAGSTDTQYF

D gene: TRBD1
clone size: NA
J gene: TRBJ1-5
V gene: TRBV27
CDR3 DNA: TGTGCCAGCAGCAACAGGGGGCAGAACAATCAGCCCCAGCATTTT
CDR3 protein: CASSNRGQNNQPQHF

D gene: TRBD1
clone size: few
J gene: TRBJ1-3
V gene: TRBV12-3/TRBV12-4
CDR3 DNA: TGTGCCAGCAGTGAGACAGGGTCTGAAAACACCATATATTTT
CDR3 protein: CASSETGSENTIYF

D gene: NA
clone size: few
J gene: TRBJ2-1
V gene: TRBV6-5
CDR3 DNA: TGTGCCAGCAGTTACAAGGGCCCGGGTTCGCATGAGCAGTTCTTC
CDR3 protein: CASSYKGPGSHEQFF